The entry that follows covers one T cell receptor beta chain sequence. Its antigen specificity is not known. No per-base quality is available; no much larger clone lies one base away. In the first month after transplant, blood samples were collected up to 4 times, and after that at least monthly when available. The data derive from a study of graft-versus-host responses after intestinal transplantation (dated by TCRdb to about 2021). For the study in its entirety: Multivisceral, liver-intestinal, or isolated intestinal transplants were received by the recipients. All recipients received anti-thymocyte globulin induction followed by maintenance tacrolimus and steroids for around three years. Bulk TCR-beta CDR3 sequencing was used to track graft-versus-host and host-versus-graft alloreactive T cell clones in the graft, circulation and bone marrow after intestinal transplantation. To identify alloreactive clones, pre-transplant mixed lymphocyte reaction products were sequenced and compared with unstimulated pre-transplant donor and recipient T cells. The cohort enrolled under 25 intestinal transplant recipients including one retransplant, and a few patients lacking pretransplant specimens were excluded. A peak of at least 4% donor T cells among recipient peripheral blood mononuclear cells was the definition used for donor T cell macrochimerism. Samples from three later patients were sequenced in-house on an Illumina MiSeq with MiXCR processing rather than by the commercial service. The paper as a whole reports these results and caveats: Early after transplant, declines in HvG clones were associated with peak levels of circulating GvH clones. The relatively low number and heterogeneity of intestinal transplant patients limited the conclusions. GvH clones were found in recipient bone marrow, and some of the GvH clones appeared earlier in ileal mucosa or blood, which is consistent with an intestinal mucosal origin. Patients with donor T cell macrochimerism had high GvH to HvG T cell clonal ratios in their allografts.

The library came from the immunoSEQ multiplex PCR assay. Adaptive Biotechnologies carried out high-throughput TCR-beta CDR3 sequencing of genomic DNA for most patients. As for the original processing: Adaptive's ImmunoSEQ software was the source of the TCR sequencing data for about 17 patients, while a few other patients were processed with MiXCR and VDJtools. Because the origin of CDR3 nucleotide sequences shared between donor and recipient could not be assigned, those sequences were removed. To count as alloreactive, a clone needed at least 2-fold expansion over unstimulated cells and a minimum CFSE-low frequency of 0.002% (template counts) or 0.001% (read counts). A clone was considered mappable if detected in the sequenced pre-transplant spleen, lymph node, or MLR CFSE-low populations of the donor or recipient. Cumulative frequency of alloreactive clones was calculated as a percentage of all sequences weighted by copy number. TCRdb mirrors the immuneACCESS table, restricted to in-frame sequences. Some clones are absent from its copies; in checked studies, under half trace to an unresolved V gene, and the reason for the others is unknown. Clone size and V and J calls were adopted from that table, with D and trimming inferred from the DNA. This sample lists about 54,000 clones; about 89% were detected once. Of the sample, approximately 5% is held by the ten largest clones.

The source material was PBMCs, sampled nearly 670 days after intestinal transplant. This receptor was obtained from a human patient who received an intestinal transplant, so some T cells may come from the graft donor.

This receptor carries the CDR3 CASSPRQGGQPQHF. The DNA sequence reads TGTGCCAGCAGCCCCAGACAGGGGGGACAGCCCCAGCATTTT. The chain employs TRBV7-2 and TRBJ1-5, and TRBD1 matches 9 of the central bases. From V the trimming removes 5 bases and from J it removes 7 bases, while the gene matches leave 6 bases of the junction unaccounted for. Its CDR3 holds 14 amino acids, cysteine through phenylalanine. The DNA shown is the 42-base CDR3, in frame from base 1. CDR1 and CDR2, looked up from the germline V gene, are SGHTA and FQGNSA.